This TCR beta chain was profiled in a study of blood T cell repertoires in COVID-19. The data were produced by immunoSEQ multiplex PCR, yet TCRdb's version contains in-frame clones alone and is incomplete. The sample contains 430,000 or so clones, roughly 90% of which appear only once. This CDR3 comprises 18 residues. The V and J ends lost 2 bases and 5 bases, in that order; junction bases with no gene match: 10. Germline-derived CDR1 and CDR2 are MDHEN and SYDVKM. The chain carries TRBV28 and TRBJ2-2, with 11 nucleotides matching TRBD2. The sample comprised PBMCs or T cells enriched from blood (not recorded which). The TCR was taken from a woman aged 40 to 49 who had recovered from COVID-19. The CDR3 loop reads CASSLHLAGGLWTGELFF. In nucleotides, the CDR3 is TGTGCCAGCAGTTTACACTTAGCGGGAGGGCTATGGACCGGGGAGCTGTTTTTT.